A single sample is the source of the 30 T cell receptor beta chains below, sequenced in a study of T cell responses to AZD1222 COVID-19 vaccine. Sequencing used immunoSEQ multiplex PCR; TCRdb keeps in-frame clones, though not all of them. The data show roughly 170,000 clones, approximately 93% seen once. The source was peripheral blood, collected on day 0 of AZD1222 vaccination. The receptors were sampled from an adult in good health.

The DNA of the CDR3 is TGCAGCGTTGTTTATTTGGGAGATACGCAGTATTTT. It codes for CSVVYLGDTQYF. The genes are TRBV29-1 and TRBJ2-3; no definite D call. The germline V gene has CDR1 SQVTM and CDR2 ANQGSEA. The CDR3 length is 12 residues. V gave up 4 bases and J gave up 5 bases, with 10 bases separating them.

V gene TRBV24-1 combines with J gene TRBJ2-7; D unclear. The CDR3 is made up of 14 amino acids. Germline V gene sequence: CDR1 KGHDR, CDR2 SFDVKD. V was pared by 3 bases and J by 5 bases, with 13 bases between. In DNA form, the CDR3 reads TGTGCCACCAGTGATCCCCACGTGAGCGACGAGCAGTACTTC. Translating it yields CATSDPHVSDEQYF.

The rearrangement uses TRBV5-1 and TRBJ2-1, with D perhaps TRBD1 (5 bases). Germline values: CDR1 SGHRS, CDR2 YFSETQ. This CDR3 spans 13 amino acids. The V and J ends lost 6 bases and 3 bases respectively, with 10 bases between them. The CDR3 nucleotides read TGCGCCAGCACCACCAGGGACTACAATGAGCAGTTCTTC. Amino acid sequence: CASTTRDYNEQFF. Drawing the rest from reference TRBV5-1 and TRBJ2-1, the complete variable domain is KAGVTQTPRYLIKTRGQQVTLSCSPISGHRSVSWYQQTPGQGLQFLFEYFSETQRNKGNFPGRFSGRQFSNSRSEMNVSTLELGDSALYLCASTTRDYNEQFFGPGTRLTVL.

CDR3 DNA: TGCGCCAGCAGCCAAGGAATCAATCAGCCCCAGCATTTT. Protein: CASSQGINQPQHF. V is TRBV4-3 and J is TRBJ1-5; D is unresolved. Germline CDR1 reads LGHNA; CDR2 reads YSLEER. V lost 1 base, J lost 3 bases, and 4 bases lay in between. The CDR3 has 13 residues.

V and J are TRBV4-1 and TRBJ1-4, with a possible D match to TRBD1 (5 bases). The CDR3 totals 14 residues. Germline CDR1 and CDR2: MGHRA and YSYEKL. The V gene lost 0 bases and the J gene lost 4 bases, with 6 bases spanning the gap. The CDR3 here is CASSQEGLNEKLFF. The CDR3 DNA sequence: TGCGCCAGCAGCCAAGAGGGACTTAATGAAAAACTGTTTTTT.

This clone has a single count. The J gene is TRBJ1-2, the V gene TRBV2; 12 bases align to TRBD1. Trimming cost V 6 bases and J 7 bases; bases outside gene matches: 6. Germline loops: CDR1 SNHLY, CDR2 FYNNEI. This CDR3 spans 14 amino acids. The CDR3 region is CASSPGQGAGGYTF. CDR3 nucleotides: TGTGCCAGCAGCCCGGGACAGGGGGCGGGTGGCTACACCTTC. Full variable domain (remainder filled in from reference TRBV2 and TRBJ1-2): EPEVTQTPSHQVTQMGQEVILRCVPISNHLYFYWYRQILGQKVEFLVSFYNNEISEKSEIFDDQFSVERPDGSNFTLKIRSTKLEDSAMYFCASSPGQGAGGYTFGSGTRLTVV.

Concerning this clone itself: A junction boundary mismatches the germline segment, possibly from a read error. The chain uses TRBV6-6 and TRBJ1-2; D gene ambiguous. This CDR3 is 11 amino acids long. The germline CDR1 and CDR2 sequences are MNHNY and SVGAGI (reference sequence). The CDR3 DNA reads TGCGCCACGGCAGCTAACTATGGCTACACCTTC. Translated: CATAANYGYTF.

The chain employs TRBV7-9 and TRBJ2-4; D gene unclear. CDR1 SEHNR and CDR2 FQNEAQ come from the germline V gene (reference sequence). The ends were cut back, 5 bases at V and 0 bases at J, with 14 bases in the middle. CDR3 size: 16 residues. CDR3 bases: TGTGCCAGCAGCCTAAAAGGCATTTTAGCCAAAAACATTCAGTACTTC. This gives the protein CASSLKGILAKNIQYF.

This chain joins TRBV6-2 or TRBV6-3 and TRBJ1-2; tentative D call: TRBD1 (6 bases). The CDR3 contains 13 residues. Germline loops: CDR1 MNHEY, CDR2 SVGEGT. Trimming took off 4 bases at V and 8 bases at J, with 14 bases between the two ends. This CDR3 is CASSSTGAGGYTF. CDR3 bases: TGTGCCAGCAGTTCCACGGGGGCCGGGGGCTACACCTTC.

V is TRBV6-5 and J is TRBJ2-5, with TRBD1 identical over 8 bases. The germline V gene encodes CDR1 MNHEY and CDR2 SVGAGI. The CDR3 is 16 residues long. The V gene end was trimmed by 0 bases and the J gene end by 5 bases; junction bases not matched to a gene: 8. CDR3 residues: CASSYSGGQGGETQYF. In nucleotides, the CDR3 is TGTGCCAGCAGTTACTCGGGTGGACAGGGTGGTGAGACCCAGTACTTC.

CDR3 nucleotides: TGTGCCAGCAGCCACAGGTCGGGGGGCTCCTTCTCCTACAATGAGCAGTTCTTC. The encoded protein is CASSHRSGGSFSYNEQFF. The V call is TRBV3-1 (or the pseudogene TRBV3-2), the J call TRBJ2-1; D may be TRBD2 (7 bases). With 3 bases removed from V and 0 bases from J, the gap between germline ends came to 18 bases. This CDR3 has 18 residues. Germline V gives CDR1 LGHDT, CDR2 YNNKEL (reference sequence).

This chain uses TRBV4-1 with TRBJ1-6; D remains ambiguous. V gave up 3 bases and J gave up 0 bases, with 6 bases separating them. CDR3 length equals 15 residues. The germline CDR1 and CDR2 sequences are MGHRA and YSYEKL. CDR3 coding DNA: TGCGCCAGCAGCCACGGAAGCTCCTATAATTCACCCCTCCACTTT. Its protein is CASSHGSSYNSPLHF.

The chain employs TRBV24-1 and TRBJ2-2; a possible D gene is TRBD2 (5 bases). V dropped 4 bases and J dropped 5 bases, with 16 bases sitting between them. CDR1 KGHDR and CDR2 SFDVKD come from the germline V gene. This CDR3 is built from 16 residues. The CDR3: CATSDSGPPGTGELFF. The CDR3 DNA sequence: TGTGCCACCAGTGACTCCGGGCCGCCGGGGACCGGGGAGCTGTTTTTT.

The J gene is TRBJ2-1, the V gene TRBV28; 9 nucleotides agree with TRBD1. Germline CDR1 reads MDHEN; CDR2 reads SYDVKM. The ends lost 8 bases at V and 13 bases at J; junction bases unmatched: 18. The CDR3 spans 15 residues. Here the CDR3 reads CASWTGTGILGQQFF. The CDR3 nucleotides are TGTGCCAGCTGGACCGGGACAGGGATTCTTGGGCAACAGTTCTTC.

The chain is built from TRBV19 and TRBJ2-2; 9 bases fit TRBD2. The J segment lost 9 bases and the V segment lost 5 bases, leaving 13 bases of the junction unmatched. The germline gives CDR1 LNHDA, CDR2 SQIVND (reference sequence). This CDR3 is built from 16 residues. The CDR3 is CASSSLEWRGGRELFF. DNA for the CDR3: TGTGCCAGTAGTTCGTTGGAATGGCGGGGGGGCCGGGAGCTGTTTTTT.

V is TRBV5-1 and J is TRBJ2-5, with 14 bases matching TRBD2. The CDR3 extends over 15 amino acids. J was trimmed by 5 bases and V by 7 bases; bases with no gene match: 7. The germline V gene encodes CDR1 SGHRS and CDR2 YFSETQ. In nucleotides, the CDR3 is TGCGCCAGCGGACTAGGGACTAGCGGGGGTGAGACCCAGTACTTC. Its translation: CASGLGTSGGETQYF.

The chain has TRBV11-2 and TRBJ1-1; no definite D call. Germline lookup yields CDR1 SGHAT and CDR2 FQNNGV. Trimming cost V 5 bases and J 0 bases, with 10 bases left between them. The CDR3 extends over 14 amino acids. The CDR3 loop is CASSLQRMNTEAFF. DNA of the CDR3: TGTGCCAGCAGCCTCCAGAGAATGAACACTGAAGCTTTCTTT.

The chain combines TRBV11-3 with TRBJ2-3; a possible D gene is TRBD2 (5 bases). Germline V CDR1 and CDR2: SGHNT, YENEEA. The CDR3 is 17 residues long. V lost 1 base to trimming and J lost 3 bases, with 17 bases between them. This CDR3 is CASSLGAETTLTDTQYF. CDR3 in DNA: TGTGCCAGCAGCTTAGGAGCAGAGACTACACTAACAGATACGCAGTATTTT.

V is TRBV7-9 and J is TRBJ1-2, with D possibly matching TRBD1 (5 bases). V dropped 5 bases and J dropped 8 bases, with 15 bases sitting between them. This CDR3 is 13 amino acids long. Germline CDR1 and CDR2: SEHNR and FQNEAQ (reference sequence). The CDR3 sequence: CASSRRPGDGYTF. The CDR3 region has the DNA TGTGCCAGCAGCCGACGTCCTGGGGACGGCTACACCTTC.

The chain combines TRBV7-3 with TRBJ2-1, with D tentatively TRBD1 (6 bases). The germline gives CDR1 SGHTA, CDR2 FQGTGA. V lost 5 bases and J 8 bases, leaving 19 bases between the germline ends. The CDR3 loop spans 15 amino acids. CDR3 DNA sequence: TGTGCCAGCAGCCCGAGGAACAGGGCCTTGGATGAGCAGTTCTTC. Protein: CASSPRNRALDEQFF.

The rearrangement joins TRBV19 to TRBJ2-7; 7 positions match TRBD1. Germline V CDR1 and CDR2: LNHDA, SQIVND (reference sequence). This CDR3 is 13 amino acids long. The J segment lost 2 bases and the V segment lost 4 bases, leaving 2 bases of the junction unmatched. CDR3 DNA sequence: TGTGCCAGTAGTACGGGACAGCCCTACGAGCAGTACTTC. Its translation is CASSTGQPYEQYF. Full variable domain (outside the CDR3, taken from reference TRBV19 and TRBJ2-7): DGGITQSPKYLFRKEGQNVTLSCEQNLNHDAMYWYRQDPGQGLRLIYYSQIVNDFQKGDIAEGYSVSREKKESFPLTVTSAQKNPTAFYLCASSTGQPYEQYFGPGTRLTVT.

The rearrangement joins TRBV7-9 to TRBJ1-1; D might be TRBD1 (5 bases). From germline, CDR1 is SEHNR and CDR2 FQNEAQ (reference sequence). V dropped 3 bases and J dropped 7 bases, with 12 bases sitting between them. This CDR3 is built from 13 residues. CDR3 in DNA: TGTGCCAGCAGCTTGGGGGAGGGGAATGAAGCTTTCTTT. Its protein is CASSLGEGNEAFF.

The CDR3 nucleotides are TGTGCCAGCAGTGACCGGGGACCGGGGAATTCACCCCTCCACTTT. Its translation: CASSDRGPGNSPLHF. This chain connects TRBV2 to TRBJ1-6; tentative D call: TRBD1 (5 bases). CDR1 and CDR2 (germline): SNHLY, FYNNEI. The CDR3 totals 15 residues. V was cut by 3 bases and J by 7 bases, with 13 bases left in between.

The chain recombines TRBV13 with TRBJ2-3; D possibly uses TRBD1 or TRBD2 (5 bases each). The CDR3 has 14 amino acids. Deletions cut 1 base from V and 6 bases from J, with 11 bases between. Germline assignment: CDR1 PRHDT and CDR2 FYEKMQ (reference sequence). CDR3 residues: CASSLEVWGDTQYF. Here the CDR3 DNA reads TGTGCCAGCAGCTTAGAGGTCTGGGGGGATACGCAGTATTTT.

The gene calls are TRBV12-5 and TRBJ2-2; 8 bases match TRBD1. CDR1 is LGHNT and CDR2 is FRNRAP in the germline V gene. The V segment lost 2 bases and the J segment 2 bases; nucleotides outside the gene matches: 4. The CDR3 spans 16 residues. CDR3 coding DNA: TGTGCTAGTGGTTTGTGGGCAGGGGGCAACACCGGGGAGCTGTTTTTT. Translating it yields CASGLWAGGNTGELFF. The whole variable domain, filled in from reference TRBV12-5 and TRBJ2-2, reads DARVTQTPRHKVTEMGQEVTMRCQPILGHNTVFWYRQTMMQGLELLAYFRNRAPLDDSGMPKDRFSAEMPDATLATLKIQPSEPRDSAVYFCASGLWAGGNTGELFFGEGSRLTVL.

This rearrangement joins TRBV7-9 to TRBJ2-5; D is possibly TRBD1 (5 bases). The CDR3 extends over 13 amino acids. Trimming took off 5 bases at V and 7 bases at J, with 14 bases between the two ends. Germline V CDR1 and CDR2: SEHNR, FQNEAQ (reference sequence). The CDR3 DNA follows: TGTGCCAGCAGCCTAACAGGAGAAGGGACCCAGTACTTC. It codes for CASSLTGEGTQYF.

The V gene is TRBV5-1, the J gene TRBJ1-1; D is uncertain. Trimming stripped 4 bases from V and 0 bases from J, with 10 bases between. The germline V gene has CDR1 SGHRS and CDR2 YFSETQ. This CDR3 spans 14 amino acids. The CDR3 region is CASSIGSLNTEAFF. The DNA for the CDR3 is TGCGCCAGCAGCATTGGGAGCTTGAACACTGAAGCTTTCTTT. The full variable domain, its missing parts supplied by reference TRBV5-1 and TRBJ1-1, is KAGVTQTPRYLIKTRGQQVTLSCSPISGHRSVSWYQQTPGQGLQFLFEYFSETQRNKGNFPGRFSGRQFSNSRSEMNVSTLELGDSALYLCASSIGSLNTEAFFGQGTRLTVV.

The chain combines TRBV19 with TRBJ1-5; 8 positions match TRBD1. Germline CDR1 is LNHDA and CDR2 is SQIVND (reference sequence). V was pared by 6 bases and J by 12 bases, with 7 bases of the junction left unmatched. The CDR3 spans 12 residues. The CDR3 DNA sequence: TGTGCCAGTAGGAAGGGACAGGCAAACCAGCATTTT. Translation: CASRKGQANQHF.

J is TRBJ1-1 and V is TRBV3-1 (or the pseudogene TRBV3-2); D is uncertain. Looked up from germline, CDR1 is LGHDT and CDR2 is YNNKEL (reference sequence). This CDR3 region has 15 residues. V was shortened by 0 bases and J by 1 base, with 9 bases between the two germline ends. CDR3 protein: CASSQDLLGNTEAFF. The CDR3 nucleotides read TGTGCCAGCAGCCAAGATCTGTTAGGGAACACTGAAGCTTTCTTT.

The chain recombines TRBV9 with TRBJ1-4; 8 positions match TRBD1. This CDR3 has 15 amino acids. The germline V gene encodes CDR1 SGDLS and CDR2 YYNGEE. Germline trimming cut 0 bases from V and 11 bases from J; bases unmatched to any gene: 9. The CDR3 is CASSVGGQVGKKLFF. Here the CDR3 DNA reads TGTGCCAGCAGCGTAGGGGGACAGGTTGGGAAGAAACTGTTTTTT. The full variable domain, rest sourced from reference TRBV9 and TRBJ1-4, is DSGVTQTPKHLITATGQRVTLRCSPRSGDLSVYWYQQSLDQGLQFLIQYYNGEERAKGNILERFSAQQFPDLHSELNLSSLELGDSALYFCASSVGGQVGKKLFFGSGTQLSVL.